What follows are 15 T cell receptor beta chains derived from one specimen sequenced in a study of cytomegalovirus exposure and HLA in healthy donors. PCR amplification relied on 60 Vbeta primers (plus 13 Jbeta primers). Method: immunoSEQ multiplex PCR; TCRdb's copy keeps in-frame clones and lacks some. The table records approximately 52,000 clones, 77% of them present only once. The specimen was PBMCs. The source is a female donor in good health and CMV-seronegative.

This clone has only a few counts. The rearrangement joins TRBV9 to TRBJ2-4; D remains unclear. Trimming left V 3 bases short and J 0 bases short, with 16 bases between. This CDR3 spans 17 amino acids. In germline, CDR1 is SGDLS, CDR2 YYNGEE. The CDR3 region is CASSERPELLAKNIQYF. As DNA, the CDR3 is TGTGCCAGCAGCGAGCGCCCCGAGCTACTAGCCAAAAACATTCAGTACTTC.

This clone was detected a few times. The chain uses TRBV7-2 and TRBJ1-2, with 9 bases matching TRBD1. The CDR3 sequence is 15 residues long. V lost 7 bases, J lost 8 bases, and 14 bases stayed unmatched. Germline V gene lookup returns CDR1 SGHTA and CDR2 FQGNSA. CDR3 protein: CASTPQPGQGSGYTF. The DNA for the CDR3 is TGTGCCAGCACCCCTCAACCGGGACAGGGTTCCGGCTACACCTTC. Variable domain in full (rest from reference TRBV7-2 and TRBJ1-2): GAGVSQSPSNKVTEKGKDVELRCDPISGHTALYWYRQSLGQGLEFLIYFQGNSAPDKSGLPSDRFSAERTGGSVSTLTIQRTQQEDSAVYLCASTPQPGQGSGYTFGSGTRLTVV.

The chain combines TRBV7-9 with TRBJ2-1, with unresolved D. The CDR3 length is 11 residues. Germline CDR1 is SEHNR and CDR2 is FQNEAQ (reference sequence). V shed 1 base and J shed 8 bases, with 3 bases lying between them. The CDR3 nucleotides read TGTGCCAGCAGCTTAGGGCATGAGCAGTTCTTC. Residues: CASSLGHEQFF.

Worth noting for this clone: Germline is not matched at one junction end, which may reflect a read error. The same CDR3 arises from other DNA sequences in this sample as well. The CDR3 reads CASSKRGRGPYNSPLHF. CDR3 sequence (DNA): TGTGCCAGCAGCAAACGGGGCAGGGGCCCCTATAATTCCCCCCTCCACTTT. The chain joins TRBV27 to TRBJ1-6, with D perhaps TRBD1 (6 bases). Germline CDR1 MNHEY, CDR2 SMNVEV (reference sequence). This CDR3 has 17 amino acids.

The chain has TRBV7-2 and TRBJ2-2; TRBD1 aligns across 10 bases. J was trimmed by 5 bases and V by 5 bases; bases with no gene match: 5. CDR3 size: 15 residues. Germline V gene lookup returns CDR1 SGHTA and CDR2 FQGNSA. The CDR3, as DNA: TGTGCCAGCAGCCTAGGACAGGGGGGTACCGGGGAGCTGTTTTTT. Its protein product is CASSLGQGGTGELFF.

This clone was counted only a few times. The V gene is TRBV28, the J gene TRBJ1-5, with D possibly being TRBD1 (5 bases). With 2 bases removed from V and 0 bases from J, the gap between germline ends came to 8 bases. CDR1 MDHEN and CDR2 SYDVKM come from the germline V gene. The CDR3 is made up of 15 amino acids. The CDR3 DNA is TGTGCCAGCAGTTTAGGGGGGAATAGCAATCAGCCCCAGCATTTT. It specifies CASSLGGNSNQPQHF.

The sample holds one count of this clone. CDR3 coding DNA: TGTGCCAGCAGGCGGGGGCCGTACAATGAGCAGTTCTTC. It specifies CASRRGPYNEQFF. The chain uses TRBV27 and TRBJ2-1, with D possibly being TRBD2 (7 bases). CDR1 and CDR2 from the germline V gene are MNHEY and SMNVEV (reference sequence). The V end was cut by 6 bases, the J end by 4 bases, with 10 bases between. The CDR3 has 13 amino acids.

The chain carries TRBV5-1 and TRBJ1-2, with 7 bases that match TRBD1. CDR1 is SGHRS and CDR2 is YFSETQ in the germline V gene. V shed 2 bases, J shed 8 bases, and the junction held 6 bases outside the gene matches. The CDR3 consists of 13 residues. The CDR3 DNA follows: TGCGCCAGCAGCTTAGACAGGGTCGGCGGCTACACCTTC. This codes for CASSLDRVGGYTF.

The V call is TRBV6-4, the J call TRBJ1-1; TRBD1 matches 11 bases. V lost 6 bases to trimming and J lost 4 bases; unmatched junction nucleotides: 4. The length of the CDR3 is 14 residues. CDR1 MRHNA and CDR2 SNTAGT come from the germline V gene. This CDR3 reads CASSAGTGGTEAFF. CDR3 DNA sequence: TGTGCCAGCAGCGCCGGGACAGGGGGCACTGAAGCTTTCTTT.

This clone showed up just once. The gene calls are TRBV30 and TRBJ1-2; TRBD1 might be the D (5 bases). The ends were cut back, 2 bases at V and 8 bases at J, with 12 bases in the middle. Per germline, CDR1 GTSNPN and CDR2 SVGIG (reference sequence). The CDR3 runs to 12 residues. Here the CDR3 reads CAWSKPGGGYTF. The CDR3 DNA is TGTGCCTGGAGTAAACCCGGGGGAGGCTACACCTTC. The variable domain in full, with the rest retrieved from reference TRBV30 and TRBJ1-2, is SQTIHQWPATLVQPVGSPLSLECTVEGTSNPNLYWYRQAAGRGLQLLFYSVGIGQISSEVPQNLSASRPQDRQFILSSKKLLLSDSGFYLCAWSKPGGGYTFGSGTRLTVV.

This clone was detected once. The chain combines TRBV28 with TRBJ2-7, with D uncertain. V dropped 4 bases and J dropped 0 bases, with 16 bases sitting between them. The CDR3 covers 16 residues. Germline-derived CDR1 and CDR2 are MDHEN and SYDVKM. CDR3 loop: CASSSAAEANSYEQYF. The CDR3 region has the DNA TGTGCCAGCAGTTCTGCGGCGGAAGCGAACTCCTACGAGCAGTACTTC.

This chain connects TRBV18 to TRBJ2-7; 8 bases align to TRBD2. The CDR3 is 17 residues long. Germline CDR1 and CDR2: KGHSH and LQKENI. Trimming took 3 bases from V and 6 from J; bases not matched to a gene: 16. The CDR3 bases are TGTGCCAGCTCACCCTCCCGGAGAAGCGGGAGTCCTCCCGAGCAGTACTTC. Amino acids: CASSPSRRSGSPPEQYF.

The chain employs TRBV7-2 and TRBJ1-3; 7 nucleotides align to TRBD1. V dropped 5 bases and J dropped 0; count of bases not matched to a gene: 7. In germline, CDR1 is SGHTA, CDR2 FQGNSA. There are 16 residues in the CDR3. The DNA for the CDR3 is TGTGCCAGCAGCCCCACAGGGGCCGGCTCTGGAAACACCATATATTTT. Its protein is CASSPTGAGSGNTIYF.

The gene calls are TRBV4-3 and TRBJ2-7; possible D gene TRBD1, 5 bases. This CDR3 comprises 13 residues. Trimming pared 3 bases from V and 3 bases from J, leaving 9 bases between. Germline V gives CDR1 LGHNA, CDR2 YSLEER. The DNA for the CDR3 is TGCGCCAGCAGCCATGGTAGGGGCTACGAGCAGTACTTC. This translates into CASSHGRGYEQYF.

The chain links TRBV11-3 to TRBJ2-5; D perhaps matches TRBD1 (7 bases). Germline assignment: CDR1 SGHNT and CDR2 YENEEA. Deletions cut 0 bases from V and 4 bases from J, with 21 bases between. This CDR3 region has 18 residues. The DNA of the CDR3 is TGTGCCAGCAGCTTAGATTGGAGGGGGCAAGATGGTTTAGAGACCCAGTACTTC. It translates to CASSLDWRGQDGLETQYF.